These T cell receptor beta chains were read from a single sample in a study of cytomegalovirus exposure and HLA in healthy donors. This table comes from immunoSEQ multiplex PCR, and its TCRdb copy is limited to in-frame clones, with some not included. The sample lists about 94,000 clones, roughly three fifths occurring once. Source material: PBMCs. The receptor source for this set is a young man in good health and CMV-seronegative. CDR3s include the opening cysteine and the closing phenylalanine or tryptophan. D genes are given only for firm matches. Clone size is given for some rows only: seen once, a few or many times, or a class if the clone is expanded.

v_gene	j_gene	abundance	d_gene	CDR3nt	CDR3aa
TRBV11-2	TRBJ1-2	-	-	TGTGCCAGCAGCCCCGGGTCAGCCGCTCTCTATGGCTACACCTTC	CASSPGSAALYGYTF
TRBV2	TRBJ1-5	-	-	TGTGCCAGCAAGGGGCTTAGCAATCAGCCCCAGCATTTT	CASKGLSNQPQHF
TRBV28	TRBJ2-7	-	TRBD2	TGTGCCAGCCAGGCGGGGCGACTAGCGACCTACGAGCAGTACTTC	CASQAGRLATYEQYF
TRBV6-1	TRBJ2-5	-	TRBD1	TGTGCCAGCAGTGCTCAGACCGGGACAGGGGGCGAGACCCAGTACTTC	CASSAQTGTGGETQYF
TRBV10-1	TRBJ2-7	-	-	TGCGCCAGCAGTGAGTCGATTGGCGGCCCATACGAGCAGTACTTC	CASSESIGGPYEQYF
TRBV9	TRBJ2-1	-	-	TGTGCCAGCAGCGTCCAGGGAGGCTCCTACAATGAGCAGTTCTTC	CASSVQGGSYNEQFF
TRBV30	TRBJ2-1	-	TRBD2	TGTGCCTGGAGAGCGGGACTCGGGGCTTACAATGAGCAGTTCTTC	CAWRAGLGAYNEQFF
TRBV30	TRBJ2-7	-	-	TGTGCCTGGAGGGCGGGAGGCAGGGGGTCCTACGAGCAGTACTTC	CAWRAGGRGSYEQYF
TRBV6-6	TRBJ2-1	-	TRBD1	TGTGCCAGCAGCGGGGGACAGGGGGTCAACAATGAGCAGTTCTTC	CASSGGQGVNNEQFF
TRBV10-3	TRBJ1-2	-	-	TGTGCCATCAGTGCGCCAGGGGACGGCTATGGCTACACCTTC	CAISAPGDGYGYTF
TRBV11-2	TRBJ2-2	-	TRBD1	TGTGCCAGCAGCTTAGCAGGGGGATACACCGGGGAGCTGTTTTTT	CASSLAGGYTGELFF
TRBV5-6	TRBJ1-2	-	-	TGTGCCAGCAGGAAGGGGAACTATGGCTACACCTTC	CASRKGNYGYTF
TRBV6-4	TRBJ2-1	-	-	TGTGCCAGCAGACAAACTAGTGGGGACTACAATGAGCAGTTCTTC	CASRQTSGDYNEQFF
TRBV5-1	TRBJ2-7	-	-	TGCGCCAGCAGCTTGTCCGGGAACGAGCAATACTTC	CASSLSGNEQYF
TRBV5-4	TRBJ1-1	few	-	TGTGCCAGCAGCTTGATGGCTCGCAGGGACACTGAAGCTTTCTTT	CASSLMARRDTEAFF
TRBV9	TRBJ2-5	-	TRBD1	TGTGCCAGCAGCGCCCGACAGGGGGCAATGGAGACCCAGTACTTC	CASSARQGAMETQYF
TRBV2	TRBJ2-1	-	TRBD1	TGTGCCAGTCTGGGACAGGGGTATGAGCAGTTCTTC	CASLGQGYEQFF
TRBV5-1	TRBJ2-5	few	-	TGCGCCAGCACCACCGGGACACTTGGGGAGACCCAGTACTTC	CASTTGTLGETQYF
TRBV21-1	TRBJ1-6	-	-	TGTGCCAGCAGAACAAAGGAGTGGACAGGGGGTTCACCCCTCCACTTT	CASRTKEWTGGSPLHF
TRBV14	TRBJ1-2	few	-	TGTGCCAGCAGCCAAAAGCGGGGTTGGGACTATGGCTACACCTTC	CASSQKRGWDYGYTF
TRBV27	TRBJ1-4	-	-	TGTGCCACTAAAAACCGGGGGGAGCTTCATTATGAAAAACTGTTTTTT	CATKNRGELHYEKLFF
TRBV2	TRBJ2-1	-	-	TGTGCCAGCAGTAAGAGGGCGGGGAATGAGCAGTTCTTC	CASSKRAGNEQFF
TRBV6-5	TRBJ1-5	-	-	TGTGCCAGCAGTACGGACAGTTATAGCAATCAGCCCCAGCATTTT	CASSTDSYSNQPQHF
TRBV19	TRBJ2-6	once	-	TGTGCCAGTAGTATTGAGGGTCCTTGGGCCAACGTCCTGACTTTC	CASSIEGPWANVLTF
TRBV19	TRBJ2-3	-	TRBD1	TGTGCCAGTAGTATAGGGCAGGACAGGGGGCTAGATACGCAGTATTTT	CASSIGQDRGLDTQYF
TRBV27	TRBJ2-4	-	-	TGTGCCAGCAGTACTAACCTCCGAGGCAAAAACATTCAGTACTTC	CASSTNLRGKNIQYF
TRBV5-1	TRBJ1-2	-	TRBD1	TGCGCCAGCAGCCCTGACAGGGGCTGGGGCTACACCTTC	CASSPDRGWGYTF
TRBV6-5	TRBJ2-1	few	TRBD2	TGTGCCAGCAGTGCGCTAGCGGGAGGCTACAATGAGCAGTTCTTC	CASSALAGGYNEQFF
TRBV6-5	TRBJ1-1	-	-	TGTGCCAGCAGTTTCCGACAGAACACTGAAGCTTTCTTT	CASSFRQNTEAFF
TRBV19	TRBJ2-3	-	TRBD2	TGTGCCAGTAGTATGTATGGGACTAGCGGGATGTCTTACACAGATACGCAGTATTTT	CASSMYGTSGMSYTDTQYF
TRBV30	TRBJ1-1	-	-	TGTGCCTGGAGTATCCGGGGACTAACTGAAGCTTTCTTT	CAWSIRGLTEAFF
TRBV12-5	TRBJ1-4	once	TRBD1	TGTGCTAGTGGTTTGGGACAGGGGGTAGGTAATGAAAAACTGTTTTTT	CASGLGQGVGNEKLFF
TRBV27	TRBJ2-5	-	-	TGTGCCAGAAGTATAACAGGGCGAGAGACCCAGTACTTC	CARSITGRETQYF